This T cell receptor beta chain was found in a study of regulatory T cells in long-lasting Graves disease. Study-wide results and limits: Gene preferences differed: TRBV28, TRBJ1-2, TRBJ2-5 in persistent cases. Having only a small sample size may have limited accuracy.

With iRepertoire HTBI primers and Arm-PCR of CDR3 regions, TCR beta libraries were built. TCRdb fed the multiplex PCR reads into MiXCR, producing one record per CDR3 protein. The sample contains approximately 390,000 distinct CDR3 sequences, about 17% of which appear only once. The sample holds many counts of this clonotype. The antigen remains unidentified. Trimming cost V 5 bases and J 4 bases; bases outside gene matches: 14. From germline, CDR1 is MDHEN and CDR2 SYDVKM. The CDR3 is 17 residues long. The time point here: newly diagnosed GD, antithyroid drugs for less than 3 months. From RNA extracted from PBMCs, the TCR library was made. A further study also used this sample, focusing on T cells in Graves' hyperthyroidism and ophthalmopathy. That source notes: Exclusion of patients followed from uncontrolled infection, other autoimmune disease, pregnancy or lactation. Peripheral blood also featured most of the thyroid clonotypes expanded above 0.001.

The chain employs TRBV28 and TRBJ2-3; 8 bases fit TRBD2. The material was peripheral blood mononuclear cells (PBMCs), obtained at new diagnosis, from a patient treated with antithyroid drugs. The receptor's source is a woman younger than 30 with Graves disease. CDR3 DNA sequence: TGTGCCAGCAGTCCCCTAGGAGGGGCGGGGGGTGCAGATACGCAGTATTTT. This codes for CASSPLGGAGGADTQYF.